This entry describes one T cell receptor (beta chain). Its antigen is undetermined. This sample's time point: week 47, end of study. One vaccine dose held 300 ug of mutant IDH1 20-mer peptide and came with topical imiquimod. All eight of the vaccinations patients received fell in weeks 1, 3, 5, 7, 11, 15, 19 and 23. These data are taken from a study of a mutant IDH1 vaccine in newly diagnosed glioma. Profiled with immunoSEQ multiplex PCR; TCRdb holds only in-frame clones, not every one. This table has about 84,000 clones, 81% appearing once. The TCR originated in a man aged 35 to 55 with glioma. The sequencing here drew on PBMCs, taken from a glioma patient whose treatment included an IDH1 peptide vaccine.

The CDR3 region is CASSAGLEQFF. DNA of the CDR3: TGTGCCAGCAGCGCGGGGCTTGAGCAGTTCTTC. The chain recombines TRBV2 with TRBJ2-1; TRBD2 might be the D (6 bases). Looked up from germline, CDR1 is SNHLY and CDR2 is FYNNEI. The length of the CDR3 is 11 residues. V was trimmed by 6 bases and J by 9 bases, leaving 9 bases between them.